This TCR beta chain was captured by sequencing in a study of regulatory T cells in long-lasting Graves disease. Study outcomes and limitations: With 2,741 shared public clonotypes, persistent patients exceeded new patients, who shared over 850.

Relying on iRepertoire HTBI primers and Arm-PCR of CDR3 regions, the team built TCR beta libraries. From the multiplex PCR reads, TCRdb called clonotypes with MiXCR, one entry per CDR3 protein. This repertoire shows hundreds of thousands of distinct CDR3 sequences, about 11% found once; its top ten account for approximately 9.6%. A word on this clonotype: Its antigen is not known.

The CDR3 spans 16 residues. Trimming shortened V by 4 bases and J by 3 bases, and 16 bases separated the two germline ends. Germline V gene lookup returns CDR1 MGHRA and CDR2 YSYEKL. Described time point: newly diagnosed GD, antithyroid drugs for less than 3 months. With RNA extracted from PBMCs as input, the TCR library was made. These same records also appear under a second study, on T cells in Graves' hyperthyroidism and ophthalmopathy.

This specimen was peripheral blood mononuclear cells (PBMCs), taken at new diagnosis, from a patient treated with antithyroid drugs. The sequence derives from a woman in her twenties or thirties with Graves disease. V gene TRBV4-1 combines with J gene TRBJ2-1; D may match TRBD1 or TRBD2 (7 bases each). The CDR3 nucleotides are TGCGCCAGCAGCCGGTCAGGGGGGGCCAACTACAATGAGCAGTTCTTC. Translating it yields CASSRSGGANYNEQFF.